The following is a T cell receptor beta chain sequence with its context. What it recognizes is unknown. CDR3 length: 14 residues. The V and J ends lost 3 bases and 7 bases respectively, with 13 bases between them. This sample stems from a study of naive and memory T cell subsets. The study, taken as a whole, reports: Naive repertoires, especially CD8, held a few larger clonotypes, possibly memory cells re-expressing CD45RA. Gini index rose across naive, CM, EM and EMRA in CD4 and CD8.

Cells stained for CD3, CD4, CD8, CD45RA and CD27 were sorted into four subsets. The beta constant-region primer was an equimolar mix of two oligonucleotides covering TRBC1 and TRBC2. The ligated cDNA underwent four PCR rounds using SP2 and nested alpha and beta constant-region primers. TCRdb itself ran the UMI-ligation and nested PCR reads through MiXCR, one entry per CDR3 protein. This sample has more than 120,000 distinct CDR3 sequences, with 15% to 25% found just once. The sequencing sample was made of naive CD8+ T cells from blood. The genes are TRBV12-3 or TRBV12-4 and TRBJ1-5; weak D call: TRBD1 (5 bases). The TCR was taken from a human donor in good health. CDR3 DNA: TGTGCCAGCAGTTTCTCTGGGGGGGGACAGCCCCAGCATTTT. This encodes CASSFSGGGQPQHF.